A single sample gave rise to the 17 T cell receptor beta chains below, sequenced in a study of T cells after posttransplantation cyclophosphamide. Using immunoSEQ multiplex PCR, the repertoire was profiled, and TCRdb retains in-frame clones only, with some absent. The table includes tens of thousands of clones, roughly nine tenths detected once. The naive gate required viable CD3+CD4+ or CD3+CD8+ cells with CCR7+CD45RA+CD45RO-CD95-CD27+CD28+ phenotype. The sample comprised naive CD4+ T cells sorted from blood. The receptors were gathered from a man between 25 and 39 years old in good health and a related stem cell transplant donor.

This clone came up once. This CDR3 is CATSREGGGNRMQYF. The CDR3 coding sequence is TGTGCCACCAGCAGAGAAGGCGGGGGCAACAGGATGCAGTACTTC. This chain joins TRBV15 and TRBJ2-7, with a tentative D call TRBD2 (7 bases). The CDR3 covers 15 residues. Germline CDR1 reads LNHNV; CDR2 reads YYDKDF (reference sequence). Trimming pared 0 bases from V and 9 bases from J, leaving 18 bases between.

This clone showed up just once. The J gene is TRBJ2-2, the V gene TRBV19; tentative D call: TRBD1 (6 bases). The CDR3 extends over 15 amino acids. The ends were cut back, 5 bases at V and 3 bases at J, with 13 bases in the middle. Germline CDR1 and CDR2: LNHDA and SQIVND (reference sequence). The CDR3: CASSSRQAHTGELFF. The CDR3 coding sequence is TGTGCCAGTAGTTCCCGACAGGCGCACACCGGGGAGCTGTTTTTT.

The chain is built from TRBV5-1 and TRBJ2-1; 8 nucleotides match TRBD2. CDR1 is SGHRS and CDR2 is YFSETQ in the germline V gene. V lost 0 bases to trimming and J lost 9 bases; unmatched junction nucleotides: 11. This CDR3 is built from 16 residues. DNA for the CDR3: TGCGCCAGCAGCTTGGCCCGGGGGGGCTCCTTACCTGAGCAGTTCTTC. It translates to CASSLARGGSLPEQFF.

This clone has a handful of counts. The rearrangement joins TRBV7-2 to TRBJ1-3; 10 bases fit TRBD1. This CDR3 has 16 residues. V shed 6 bases, J shed 3 bases, and the junction held 8 bases outside the gene matches. Germline CDR1 and CDR2: SGHTA and FQGNSA. CDR3 residues: CASRSIGTGVGNTIYF. In DNA form, the CDR3 reads TGTGCCAGCAGATCGATTGGGACAGGGGTTGGAAACACCATATATTTT.

The CDR3 loop reads CASETGLAGGTQYF. The CDR3 bases are TGCGCCAGTGAGACAGGCTTGGCCGGAGGGACCCAGTACTTC. V gene TRBV5-1 combines with J gene TRBJ2-5, with TRBD1 as a possible D gene (6 bases). The CDR3 spans 14 residues. The V gene's germline CDR1 is SGHRS and CDR2 YFSETQ. V dropped 8 bases and J dropped 7 bases, with 21 bases sitting between them.

This rearrangement joins TRBV5-1 to TRBJ1-1, with D unclear. Germline V lookup: CDR1 SGHRS, CDR2 YFSETQ. The CDR3 extends over 15 amino acids. Trimming cost V 0 bases and J 0 bases, with 9 bases left between them. The CDR3, as DNA: TGCGCCAGCAGCTTGGGGTCAGGCATGAACACTGAAGCTTTCTTT. Protein product: CASSLGSGMNTEAFF.

This chain links TRBV11-2 with TRBJ1-1; 7 nucleotides line up with TRBD1. CDR3 size: 16 residues. The germline V gene encodes CDR1 SGHAT and CDR2 FQNNGV. Germline trimming cut 5 bases from V and 3 bases from J; bases unmatched to any gene: 12. In DNA, the CDR3 is TGTGCCAGCAGCCCCACCCGACAGGGTCCCTACACTGAAGCTTTCTTT. It encodes CASSPTRQGPYTEAFF.

V usage is TRBV7-2 and J usage is TRBJ1-1; 7 bases line up with TRBD1. Trimming cost V 3 bases and J 1 base; bases outside gene matches: 2. The germline CDR1 and CDR2 sequences are SGHTA and FQGNSA. This CDR3 region has 14 residues. The CDR3 loop is CASSLYRGNTEAFF. The CDR3 DNA reads TGTGCCAGCAGCTTGTACAGGGGGAACACTGAAGCTTTCTTT. Filled out from reference TRBV7-2 and TRBJ1-1, the complete variable domain reads GAGVSQSPSNKVTEKGKDVELRCDPISGHTALYWYRQSLGQGLEFLIYFQGNSAPDKSGLPSDRFSAERTGGSVSTLTIQRTQQEDSAVYLCASSLYRGNTEAFFGQGTRLTVV.

The chain uses TRBV6-5 and TRBJ1-1; a weak D match, TRBD1 (6 bases). The V end was cut by 7 bases, the J end by 1 base, with 10 bases between. Germline-derived CDR1 and CDR2 are MNHEY and SVGAGI. The length of the CDR3 is 13 residues. The CDR3 DNA reads as TGTGCCAGCAAGGAACAGGGGAACACTGAAGCTTTCTTT. It is translated as CASKEQGNTEAFF.

The chain has TRBV6-1 and TRBJ1-4; D might be TRBD1 (5 bases). Per the germline V gene, CDR1 is MNHNS and CDR2 is SASEGT. Trimming removed 1 base from V and 8 bases from J, with 14 bases in between. This CDR3 comprises 15 residues. The CDR3 nucleotides read TGTGCCAGCAGTGAAGGAGCGGCCGGGGGGGAAAAACTGTTTTTT. The encoded protein is CASSEGAAGGEKLFF.

The chain recombines TRBV7-2 with TRBJ2-2; D remains ambiguous. The V end lost 7 bases, the J end lost 4 bases, and 10 bases lay between the germline ends. Germline CDR1 reads SGHTA; CDR2 reads FQGNSA. The CDR3 length is 13 residues. As DNA, the CDR3 is TGTGCCAGCAATAGTCTGAGCACCGGGGAGCTGTTTTTT. Encoded protein: CASNSLSTGELFF.

On this clone itself: One end of the junction varies from germline; a read error may be responsible. The rearrangement joins TRBV19 to TRBJ2-1, with D maybe TRBD2 (6 bases). The CDR3 runs to 11 residues. The germline CDR1 and CDR2 sequences are LNHDA and SQIVND (reference sequence). Here the CDR3 reads CASGEAEMRIF. In nucleotides, the CDR3 is TGTGCCAGTGGGGAGGCCGAGATGAGGATCTTC.

CDR3 bases: TGTGCCAGCAGTTACTCGCAGGGGACCTACGAGCAGTACTTC. It is translated as CASSYSQGTYEQYF. The gene calls are TRBV6-5 and TRBJ2-5, with D perhaps TRBD1 (6 bases). The J call may be wrong; the DNA end is better matched by TRBJ2-7. Germline V gene data show CDR1 as MNHEY and CDR2 as SVGAGI. This CDR3 region has 14 residues.

The rearrangement links TRBV6-1 to TRBJ2-7; tentatively, D is TRBD1 (6 bases). From germline, CDR1 is MNHNS and CDR2 SASEGT. Trimming removed 6 bases at V and 3 bases at J, with 15 bases between. The CDR3 has 14 residues. Written as DNA, the CDR3 is TGTGCCAGCAGGGACCCGGGACAACTCTACGAGCAGTACTTC. Protein product: CASRDPGQLYEQYF.

The chain recombines TRBV5-1 with TRBJ2-1, with TRBD2 identical over 12 bases. Germline V gives CDR1 SGHRS, CDR2 YFSETQ. The CDR3 consists of 15 residues. J gave up 3 bases and V 2 bases, and 0 bases lay outside the gene matches. The CDR3: CASSLLAGGYNEQFF. CDR3 nucleotides: TGCGCCAGCAGCTTACTAGCGGGGGGCTACAATGAGCAGTTCTTC.

The chain combines TRBV4-1 with TRBJ2-1, with D uncertain. The ends were cut back, 0 bases at V and 4 bases at J, with 10 bases in the middle. The germline CDR1 and CDR2 sequences are MGHRA and YSYEKL. The CDR3 runs 15 residues. In DNA, the CDR3 is TGCGCCAGCAGCCAAGATGGGCAGGATTACAATGAGCAGTTCTTC. It is translated as CASSQDGQDYNEQFF.

This chain uses TRBV18 with TRBJ1-2; 7 positions match TRBD1. The germline V gene encodes CDR1 KGHSH and CDR2 LQKENI. With V trimmed by 4 bases and J by 1 base, 9 bases remained unmatched. This CDR3 has 16 residues. CDR3 sequence (DNA): TGTGCCAGCTCACGGTCCCGACAGGGAATTAACTATGGCTACACCTTC. This codes for CASSRSRQGINYGYTF.